This is a list of T cell receptor beta chains from one sample in a study of blood T cell repertoires in COVID-19. Method: immunoSEQ multiplex PCR; TCRdb's copy keeps in-frame clones and lacks some. The table records approximately 84,000 clones, about 70% of them present only once. The sequenced material came from peripheral blood. The receptor set was obtained from a man aged 45-65 years with active or convalescent COVID-19. Both conserved end residues are part of each CDR3. The order of the fields is clone size, CDR3 length, J gene, D gene, V gene, CDR3 DNA, CDR3 protein. D genes are given only for firm matches. The size entry is marked missing in some rows and otherwise reads once, few, many or a size class.

>.|15|TRBJ2-5|TRBD1|TRBV4-3
TGCGCCAGCAGCCCGATGGGACAGGGTGCGGAGACCCAGTACTTC
CASSPMGQGAETQYF
>few|12|TRBJ1-6|.|TRBV6-5
TGTGCCAGCAGTTGGGCCGGTTCACCCCTCCACTTT
CASSWAGSPLHF
>.|15|TRBJ2-1|.|TRBV5-1
TGCGCCAGCAGCAGCGCCCCCCCGGTGGACAATGAGCAGTTCTTC
CASSSAPPVDNEQFF
>.|15|TRBJ2-3|.|TRBV9
TGTGCCAGCAGCGTAGCGGGGACTAGCACAGATACGCAGTATTTT
CASSVAGTSTDTQYF
>.|14|TRBJ1-2|TRBD1|TRBV19
TGTGCCAGTAGAACAGGGGGTGCTAACTATGGCTACACCTTC
CASRTGGANYGYTF
>.|13|TRBJ2-7|.|TRBV29-1
TGCAGCGCTCGGGGTGTCAGCTCCTACGAGCAGTACTTC
CSARGVSSYEQYF
>.|14|TRBJ1-2|TRBD1|TRBV5-1
TGCGCCAGCAGCTTAGGAAGGACAGGGAGTGGCTACACCTTC
CASSLGRTGSGYTF
>.|11|TRBJ1-1|.|TRBV6-2/TRBV6-3
TGTGCCAGCAGTTCTTACACTGAAGCTTTCTTT
CASSSYTEAFF
>.|15|TRBJ2-1|TRBD1|TRBV7-9
TGTGCCAGCAGCTTAGGTCAGGGGGCCTACAATGAGCAGTTCTTC
CASSLGQGAYNEQFF
>.|17|TRBJ2-5|TRBD1|TRBV7-3
TGTGCCAGCAGCTTCCTCCCCATGGGACAGGGTTTGGAGACCCAGTACTTC
CASSFLPMGQGLETQYF
>.|14|TRBJ1-3|.|TRBV7-4
TGTGCCAGCAGCAGAACTTTCTCTGGAAACACCATATATTTT
CASSRTFSGNTIYF
>once|15|TRBJ2-1|TRBD2|TRBV7-8
TGTGCCAGCAGCCTAATAGCGGGGGGAAGGTATGAGCAGTTCTTC
CASSLIAGGRYEQFF
>.|13|TRBJ1-2|.|TRBV27
TGTGCCAGCAGTGAGGGCAGGGGCTATGGCTACACCTTC
CASSEGRGYGYTF
>few|16|TRBJ2-5|TRBD1|TRBV7-2
TGTGCCAGCAGCTTAGAAAGGGACAGGTTGGTGGAGACCCAGTACTTC
CASSLERDRLVETQYF
>.|15|TRBJ1-6|.|TRBV2
TGTGCCAGCAGTGAACTTGGGACACACAATTCACCCCTCCACTTT
CASSELGTHNSPLHF
>.|13|TRBJ2-5|.|TRBV10-3
TGTGCCATCAGTGAGTCTAGCTGGGAGACCCAGTACTTC
CAISESSWETQYF
>.|17|TRBJ1-2|.|TRBV9
TGTGCCAGCAGCGCGTTTTCCTCAGGGACACCCAGGCATGGCTACACCTTC
CASSAFSSGTPRHGYTF
>.|15|TRBJ2-5|.|TRBV5-1
TGCGCCAGCAGCTTGGGTCCGTCTAGCCAAGAGACCCAGTACTTC
CASSLGPSSQETQYF
>.|15|TRBJ2-7|TRBD2|TRBV7-2
TGTGCCAGCAGCCGCCAGACTAGCGGGGCCTACGAGCAGTACTTC
CASSRQTSGAYEQYF
>.|16|TRBJ1-3|.|TRBV5-4
TGTGCCAGCAGCTTGGACGGACATCTCTCTGGAAACACCATATATTTT
CASSLDGHLSGNTIYF
>few|16|TRBJ2-3|TRBD2|TRBV5-4
TGTGCCAGCAGCAGGGGACTAGCGGGGGGGCAAGATACGCAGTATTTT
CASSRGLAGGQDTQYF
>.|16|TRBJ1-1|TRBD1|TRBV18
TGTGCCAGCTCACCTCCAATCGGGACAGCGAACACTGAAGCTTTCTTT
CASSPPIGTANTEAFF
>.|20|TRBJ2-2|.|TRBV10-3
TGTGCCATCAGTGAGTCGGAGGGGTTGGGGTTCAGGACGAACACCGGGGAGCTGTTTTTT
CAISESEGLGFRTNTGELFF
>few|15|TRBJ2-1|.|TRBV7-2
TGTGCCAGCAGCTTCGAAAAGCGGACTTACAATGAGCAGTTCTTC
CASSFEKRTYNEQFF
>.|16|TRBJ2-1|.|TRBV5-1
TGCGCCAGCAACCAACCCGACTGGGGCCGGTACAATGAGCAGTTCTTC
CASNQPDWGRYNEQFF
>.|17|TRBJ1-4|TRBD1|TRBV5-1
TGCGCCAGCAGCTTGACCACAGGGGCCGCAACTAATGAAAAACTGTTTTTT
CASSLTTGAATNEKLFF